The rows below give T cell receptor beta chains drawn from one sample of a study of T cell responses to AZD1222 COVID-19 vaccine. Generated by immunoSEQ multiplex PCR, the TCRdb table keeps only in-frame clones and is missing some. In the table there are roughly 150,000 clones, roughly nine tenths of which are singletons. The material was peripheral blood, obtained on day 0 of AZD1222 vaccination. Receptors were obtained from an adult in good health. Both conserved end residues are part of each CDR3. A D gene is named only where the DNA matches it firmly. Clone size is shown for a subset of rows, as once, few, many or a class of expanded clone.

clone_size: once; j_call: TRBJ2-7; d_call: TRBD2; v_call: TRBV4-3; cdr3_nt: TGCGCCAGCAGCCAAGAAGGCGGGAGATCCTACGAGCAGTACTTC; cdr3_aa: CASSQEGGRSYEQYF
clone_size: -; j_call: TRBJ1-2; d_call: TRBD1; v_call: TRBV7-9; cdr3_nt: TGTGCCAGCAGCTTGGGACAGACTCCCTATGGCTACACCTTC; cdr3_aa: CASSLGQTPYGYTF
clone_size: once; j_call: TRBJ2-3; d_call: TRBD2; v_call: TRBV5-1; cdr3_nt: TGCGCCAGCAGCTTGAAGTCTAGCGGGGGCGCTAGCACAGATACGCAGTATTTT; cdr3_aa: CASSLKSSGGASTDTQYF
clone_size: -; j_call: TRBJ2-2; d_call: -; v_call: TRBV5-6; cdr3_nt: TGTGCCAGCAGCTTGGCCCAGAACACCGGGGAGCTGTTTTTT; cdr3_aa: CASSLAQNTGELFF
clone_size: -; j_call: TRBJ1-5; d_call: -; v_call: TRBV27; cdr3_nt: TGTGCCAGCAGTCAGGGGCTAGGGGGCAATCAGCCCCAGCATTTT; cdr3_aa: CASSQGLGGNQPQHF
clone_size: -; j_call: TRBJ1-4; d_call: -; v_call: TRBV28; cdr3_nt: TGTGCCAGCAGTTTACAACAGGGCATTACTAATGAAAAACTGTTTTTT; cdr3_aa: CASSLQQGITNEKLFF
clone_size: -; j_call: TRBJ2-1; d_call: -; v_call: TRBV9; cdr3_nt: TGTGCCAGCAGCGTAGCTGGGGGTACCTACTACAATGAGCAGTTCTTC; cdr3_aa: CASSVAGGTYYNEQFF
clone_size: -; j_call: TRBJ2-2; d_call: -; v_call: TRBV6-2/TRBV6-3; cdr3_nt: TGTGCCACCAGCGGGACAGGACGAGTGAACACCGGGGAGCTGTTTTTT; cdr3_aa: CATSGTGRVNTGELFF
clone_size: -; j_call: TRBJ2-6; d_call: -; v_call: TRBV3-1/TRBV3-2; cdr3_nt: TGTGCCAGCAGCCCCCGAGGTGCGACAGCTTCACGAGGGGCCAACGTCCTGACTTTC; cdr3_aa: CASSPRGATASRGANVLTF
clone_size: -; j_call: TRBJ1-2; d_call: -; v_call: TRBV18; cdr3_nt: TGTGCCAGCTCGGCTGGGGAGGCCTATGGCTACACCTTC; cdr3_aa: CASSAGEAYGYTF
clone_size: -; j_call: TRBJ1-2; d_call: -; v_call: TRBV2; cdr3_nt: TGTGCCAGCATGGGGGTCTATGGCTACACCTTC; cdr3_aa: CASMGVYGYTF
clone_size: -; j_call: TRBJ2-5; d_call: -; v_call: TRBV3-1/TRBV3-2; cdr3_nt: TGTGCCAGCAGCCAACTCACGGGTCCGGGCGGGGAGACCCAGTACTTC; cdr3_aa: CASSQLTGPGGETQYF
clone_size: many; j_call: TRBJ1-2; d_call: -; v_call: TRBV3-1/TRBV3-2; cdr3_nt: TGTGCCAGCAGCCGAATTACAGCTAACTATGGCTACACCTTC; cdr3_aa: CASSRITANYGYTF
clone_size: -; j_call: TRBJ2-7; d_call: -; v_call: TRBV2; cdr3_nt: TGTGCCAGCAGTGATCGACCAGCCGAGCAGTACTTC; cdr3_aa: CASSDRPAEQYF